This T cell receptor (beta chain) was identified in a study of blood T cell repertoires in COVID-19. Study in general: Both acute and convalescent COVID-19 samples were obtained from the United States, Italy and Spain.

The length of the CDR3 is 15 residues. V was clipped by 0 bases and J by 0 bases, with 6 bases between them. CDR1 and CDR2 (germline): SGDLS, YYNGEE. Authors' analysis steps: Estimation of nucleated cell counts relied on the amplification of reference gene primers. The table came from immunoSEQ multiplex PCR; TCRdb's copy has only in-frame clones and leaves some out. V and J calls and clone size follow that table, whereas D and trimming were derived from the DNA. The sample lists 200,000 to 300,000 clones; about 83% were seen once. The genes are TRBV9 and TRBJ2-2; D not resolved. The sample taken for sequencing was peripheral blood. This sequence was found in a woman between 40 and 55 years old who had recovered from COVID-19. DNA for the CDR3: TGTGCCAGCAGCGTAGGGGCTCCGAACACCGGGGAGCTGTTTTTT. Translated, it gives CASSVGAPNTGELFF.